Below, 23 T cell receptor beta chains from the same sample are listed, as sequenced in a study of T cell repertoires in cytomegalovirus infection. TCRdb recomputed calls from the reads with MiXCR, one row per CDR3 protein. The repertoire holds about 260,000 distinct CDR3 sequences, with approximately 13% as singletons. The sample was PBMCs. The receptors were gathered from a human donor in good health (CMV status not recorded). Some clones in this sample may be carry-over from other donors' samples.

This clonotype was counted a few times. The chain joins TRBV20-1 to TRBJ2-5; the D gene could be TRBD1 or TRBD2 (5 bases each). From germline, CDR1 is DFQATT and CDR2 SNEGSKA (reference sequence). This CDR3 is 16 amino acids long. V was pared by 5 bases and J by 5 bases, with 24 bases between. The chain's CDR3 is CSASPTTGTPGETQYF. In nucleotides, the CDR3 is TGCAGTGCTTCCCCAACAACCGGGACGCCTGGCGAGACCCAGTACTTC.

J is TRBJ1-1 and V is TRBV15; a weak D match, TRBD1 (5 bases). V was shortened by 0 bases and J by 4 bases, with 12 bases between the two germline ends. The CDR3 length is 15 residues. The germline V gene encodes CDR1 LNHNV and CDR2 YYDKDF (reference sequence). CDR3 nucleotide sequence: TGTGCCACCAGCAGAGATCAAGGGGAGGGCACTGAAGCTTTCTTT. Residues: CATSRDQGEGTEAFF.

This clonotype was counted at least ten times. The J gene is TRBJ1-2, the V gene TRBV28, with TRBD1 identical over 10 bases. The junction had 13 bases not matched to a gene; V was cut back by 5 bases and J by 1 base. CDR1 is MDHEN and CDR2 is SYDVKM in the germline V gene. The CDR3 covers 18 residues. CDR3 residues: CASSPTTDRGLFNYGYTF. CDR3 sequence (DNA): TGTGCCAGCAGTCCGACGACGGACAGGGGGTTATTTAACTATGGCTACACCTTC.

The chain combines TRBV29-1 with TRBJ1-4; 7 nucleotides line up with TRBD1. The CDR3 covers 13 residues. Germline loops: CDR1 SQVTM, CDR2 ANQGSEA. V shed 6 bases, J shed 8 bases, and the junction held 9 bases outside the gene matches. This CDR3 reads CSVATGRGEKLFF. CDR3 nucleotides: TGCAGCGTGGCGACAGGGAGAGGAGAAAAACTGTTTTTT.

This clonotype was seen at least ten times. The chain is built from TRBV7-2 and TRBJ1-2; 7 bases line up with TRBD1. Germline CDR1 is SGHTA and CDR2 is FQGNSA. V was clipped by 5 bases and J by 8 bases; unmatched bases: 8. CDR3 length equals 13 residues. This chain's CDR3 is CASSVDRVRGYTF. The CDR3 nucleotides are TGTGCCAGCAGCGTAGACAGGGTGCGGGGCTACACCTTC.

This chain connects TRBV2 to TRBJ2-3, with D possibly called TRBD1 or TRBD2 (5 bases each). Per the germline V gene, CDR1 is SNHLY and CDR2 is FYNNEI. The CDR3 has 15 amino acids. V was shortened by 4 bases and J by 1 base, with 12 bases between the two germline ends. The CDR3 region is CASSVGGTRTDTQYF. In DNA, the CDR3 is TGTGCCAGCAGTGTAGGTGGGACCCGCACAGATACGCAGTATTTT.

This clonotype was observed a handful of times. The V gene is TRBV20-1, the J gene TRBJ1-6, with a tentative D call TRBD1 (6 bases). This CDR3 contains 15 residues. Trimming took 3 bases from V and 6 from J, leaving 15 bases between them. CDR1 is DFQATT, CDR2 SNEGSKA, per germline (reference sequence). CDR3: CSARTVVDSNSPLHF. CDR3 coding DNA: TGCAGTGCTAGGACCGTAGTGGACAGTAATTCACCCCTCCACTTT.

This clonotype was seen many times. This chain joins TRBV11-1 and TRBJ1-2; a possible D gene is TRBD1 (5 bases). This CDR3 has 15 amino acids. Germline V lookup: CDR1 SGHAT, CDR2 FQDESV (reference sequence). Trimming pared 5 bases from V and 5 bases from J, leaving 18 bases between. The CDR3 region is CASSPAPGTAYGYTF. The CDR3 bases are TGTGCCAGCAGCCCCGCACCCGGGACCGCGTATGGCTACACCTTC.

The chain combines TRBV10-3 with TRBJ2-7; 8 nucleotides match TRBD1. The V gene end was trimmed by 3 bases and the J gene end by 13 bases; junction bases not matched to a gene: 11. Per the germline V gene, CDR1 is ENHRY and CDR2 is SYGVKD. This CDR3 has 13 amino acids. The CDR3 reads CAISEGQGARFYF. The CDR3, as DNA: TGTGCCATCAGTGAAGGACAGGGTGCCCGTTTTTACTTC.

This chain connects TRBV20-1 to TRBJ2-3, with 9 bases fitting TRBD2. There are 13 residues in the CDR3. The V and J ends lost 4 bases and 4 bases, in that order; junction bases with no gene match: 3. Germline-derived CDR1 and CDR2 are DFQATT and SNEGSKA (reference sequence). For the CDR3, the DNA is TGCAGTGCTACTAGCGGGGCACCAGATACGCAGTATTTT. Translated: CSATSGAPDTQYF.

The sample holds many counts of this clonotype. This chain connects TRBV10-3 to TRBJ1-2, with D uncertain. The V end lost 4 bases, the J end lost 4 bases, and 13 bases lay between the germline ends. CDR1 is ENHRY and CDR2 is SYGVKD in the germline V gene. CDR3 length equals 14 residues. The CDR3 is CAISADSGFYGYTF. The CDR3 nucleotides are TGTGCCATCAGTGCTGATTCCGGATTCTATGGCTACACCTTC.

Ten or more counts support this clonotype. The chain links TRBV7-2 to TRBJ2-1; tentative D call: TRBD1 (5 bases). The CDR3 loop spans 13 amino acids. Germline loops: CDR1 SGHTA, CDR2 FQGNSA. The V end was cut by 2 bases, the J end by 9 bases, with 11 bases between. CDR3 sequence reads: CASSLQTDLEQFF. DNA for the CDR3: TGTGCCAGCAGCTTACAGACAGACCTTGAGCAGTTCTTC.

The rearrangement links TRBV20-1 to TRBJ1-1; TRBD1 is a possible D gene (6 bases). CDR3 length equals 14 residues. Trimming left V 4 bases short and J 1 base short, with 13 bases between. The germline V gene encodes CDR1 DFQATT and CDR2 SNEGSKA (reference sequence). For the CDR3, the DNA is TGCAGTGCTACCCCGGGACATAGGAACACTGAAGCTTTCTTT. Its translation: CSATPGHRNTEAFF.

The rearrangement joins TRBV20-1 to TRBJ2-7, with D perhaps TRBD2 (6 bases). The V end was cut by 6 bases, the J end by 7 bases, with 28 bases between. The CDR3 loop spans 16 amino acids. The germline V gene encodes CDR1 DFQATT and CDR2 SNEGSKA (reference sequence). The CDR3 DNA reads as TGCAGTGCCAGACACCCCGGTGCGGGGACCCTGGGTGAGCAGTACTTC. It codes for CSARHPGAGTLGEQYF.

The chain is built from TRBV20-1 and TRBJ2-7; the D gene is possibly TRBD1 (6 bases). CDR3 length: 14 amino acids. V was clipped by 1 base and J by 6 bases, with 16 bases between them. Looked up from germline, CDR1 is DFQATT and CDR2 is SNEGSKA (reference sequence). The chain's CDR3 is CSARAVRTEVEQYF. The CDR3 coding sequence is TGCAGTGCTAGAGCCGTGAGGACAGAGGTCGAGCAGTACTTC.

Many counts were recorded for this clonotype. One end of the junction varies from germline; a read error may be responsible. V gene TRBV19 combines with J gene TRBJ1-1; 9 positions agree with TRBD1. Germline V CDR1 and CDR2: LNHDA, SQIVND (reference sequence). The CDR3 totals 12 residues. In nucleotides, the CDR3 is TGTGCCAGCAGTAAGACAGGGGGTAAAGCTTTCTTT. It is translated as CASSKTGGKAFF.

This clonotype showed up just a few times. The V gene is TRBV5-5, the J gene TRBJ2-2; D is unclear. CDR3 length: 14 amino acids. From germline, CDR1 is SGHKS and CDR2 YYEKEE (reference sequence). V was cut by 4 bases and J by 2 bases, with 9 bases left in between. The DNA for the CDR3 is TGTGCCAGCAGCCAGAAGGGCAACACCGGGGAGCTGTTTTTT. Protein sequence: CASSQKGNTGELFF. The full variable domain, its missing parts supplied by reference TRBV5-5 and TRBJ2-2, is DAGVTQSPTHLIKTRGQQVTLRCSPISGHKSVSWYQQVLGQGPQFIFQYYEKEERGRGNFPDRFSARQFPNYSSELNVNALLLGDSALYLCASSQKGNTGELFFGEGSRLTVL.

This clonotype was counted at least ten times. This sequence joins TRBV6-1 and TRBJ1-5; D is uncertain. Per germline, CDR1 MNHNS and CDR2 SASEGT. This CDR3 spans 15 amino acids. The ends were cut back, 1 base at V and 6 bases at J, with 13 bases in the middle. Here the CDR3 DNA reads TGTGCCAGCAGTGAAGGGGCAGGTGGGTCTCAGCCCCAGCATTTT. Its protein product is CASSEGAGGSQPQHF.

The chain uses TRBV2 and TRBJ1-1; D uncertain. The CDR3 is 10 amino acids. The germline V gene has CDR1 SNHLY and CDR2 FYNNEI. Between the trimmed V and J ends, which lost 3 bases and 11 bases, there was a span of 7 bases. The chain's CDR3 is CASSDYRAFF. CDR3 DNA: TGTGCCAGCAGTGATTATCGGGCTTTCTTT.

This clonotype was seen ten or more times. The chain uses TRBV28 and TRBJ1-5, with D unclear. Germline assignment: CDR1 MDHEN and CDR2 SYDVKM. Trimming shortened V by 2 bases and J by 4 bases, and 12 bases separated the two germline ends. The length of the CDR3 is 15 residues. CDR3 protein: CASSLTTTGNQPQHF. CDR3 nucleotides: TGTGCCAGCAGTTTAACCACCACTGGAAATCAGCCCCAGCATTTT.

V usage is TRBV29-1 and J usage is TRBJ2-3; no clear D. V lost 2 bases and J 3 bases, leaving 3 bases between the germline ends. Germline-derived CDR1 and CDR2 are SQVTM and ANQGSEA. CDR3 length: 11 residues. The DNA for the CDR3 is TGCAGCGTTGAACTGACAGATACGCAGTATTTT. Translating gives CSVELTDTQYF.

The chain is built from TRBV29-1 and TRBJ1-2, with D unresolved. Germline V gene data show CDR1 as SQVTM and CDR2 as ANQGSEA. This CDR3 region has 13 residues. Trimming took 6 bases from V and 7 from J, leaving 18 bases between them. In nucleotides, the CDR3 is TGCAGCGTCCCGGATGGGGTAGGGTCTGGCTACACCTTC. Protein: CSVPDGVGSGYTF.

Details on this clonotype: This CDR3 fails to terminate in the conserved phenylalanine or tryptophan, so it likely reflects a read error. The chain joins TRBV20-1 to TRBJ1-2; D not certain. CDR1 is DFQATT, CDR2 SNEGSKA, per germline (reference sequence). CDR3 length: 16 amino acids. Trimming took 3 bases from V and 0 from J, leaving 17 bases between them. Here the CDR3 reads CSASLNPDLSNYGYTL. CDR3 coding DNA: TGCAGTGCTAGCCTCAACCCCGACCTTTCTAACTATGGCTACACCTTA.